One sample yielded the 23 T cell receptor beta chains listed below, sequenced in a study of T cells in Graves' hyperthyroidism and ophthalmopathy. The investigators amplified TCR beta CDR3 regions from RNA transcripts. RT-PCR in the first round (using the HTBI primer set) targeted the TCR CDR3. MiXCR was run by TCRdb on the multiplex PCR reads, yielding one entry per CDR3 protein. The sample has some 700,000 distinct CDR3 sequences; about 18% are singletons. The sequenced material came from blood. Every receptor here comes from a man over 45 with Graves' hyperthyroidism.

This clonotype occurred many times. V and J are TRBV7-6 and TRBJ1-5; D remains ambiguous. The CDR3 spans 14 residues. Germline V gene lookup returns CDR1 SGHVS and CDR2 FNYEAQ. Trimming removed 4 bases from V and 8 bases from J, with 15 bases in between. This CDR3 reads CASSSWPNREPQHF. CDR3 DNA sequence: TGTGCCAGCAGCTCTTGGCCGAATAGGGAGCCCCAGCATTTT.

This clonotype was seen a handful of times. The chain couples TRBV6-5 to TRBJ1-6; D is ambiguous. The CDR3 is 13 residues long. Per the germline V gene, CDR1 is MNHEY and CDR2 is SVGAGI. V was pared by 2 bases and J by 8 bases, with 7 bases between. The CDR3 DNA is TGTGCCAGCAGTTACGTGGGCGATTCACCCCTCCACTTT. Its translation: CASSYVGDSPLHF.

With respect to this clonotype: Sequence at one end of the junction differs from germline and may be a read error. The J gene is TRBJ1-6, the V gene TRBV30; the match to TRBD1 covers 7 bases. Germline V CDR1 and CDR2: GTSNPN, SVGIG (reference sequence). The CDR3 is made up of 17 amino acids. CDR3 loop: CPWNHIGDRQGNSPLHF. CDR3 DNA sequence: TGTCCCTGGAACCATATCGGGGACAGACAGGGAAATTCACCCCTCCACTTT.

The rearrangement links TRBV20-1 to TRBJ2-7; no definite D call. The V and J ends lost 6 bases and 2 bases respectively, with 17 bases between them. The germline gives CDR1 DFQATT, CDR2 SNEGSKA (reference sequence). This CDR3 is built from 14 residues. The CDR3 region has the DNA TGCAGTGCCGCCTCCCGGACCGGCACCTACGAGCAGTACTTC. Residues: CSAASRTGTYEQYF.

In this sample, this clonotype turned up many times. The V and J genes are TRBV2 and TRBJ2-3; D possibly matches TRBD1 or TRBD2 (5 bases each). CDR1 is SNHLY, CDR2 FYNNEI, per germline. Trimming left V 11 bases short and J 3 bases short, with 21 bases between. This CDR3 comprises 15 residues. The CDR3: CASQRLGWGTDTQYF. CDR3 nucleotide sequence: TGTGCCTCCCAAAGATTGGGATGGGGGACAGATACGCAGTATTTT.

DNA of the CDR3: TGTGCCAGCAGCTTAGTTGGCCGGGGGTCGGAATCCACAGATACGCAGTATTTT. Its translation: CASSLVGRGSESTDTQYF. The rearrangement links TRBV7-9 to TRBJ2-3; D is perhaps TRBD2 (6 bases). The CDR3 runs 18 residues. V lost 1 base and J 2 bases, leaving 19 bases between the germline ends. CDR1 and CDR2 from the germline V gene are SEHNR and FQNEAQ (reference sequence).

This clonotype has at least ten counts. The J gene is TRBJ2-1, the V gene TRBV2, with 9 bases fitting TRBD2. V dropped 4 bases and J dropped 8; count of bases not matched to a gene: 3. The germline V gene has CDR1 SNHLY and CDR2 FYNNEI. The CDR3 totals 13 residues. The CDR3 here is CASSGGRADEQFF. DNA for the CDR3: TGTGCCAGCAGTGGCGGGAGGGCAGATGAGCAGTTCTTC.

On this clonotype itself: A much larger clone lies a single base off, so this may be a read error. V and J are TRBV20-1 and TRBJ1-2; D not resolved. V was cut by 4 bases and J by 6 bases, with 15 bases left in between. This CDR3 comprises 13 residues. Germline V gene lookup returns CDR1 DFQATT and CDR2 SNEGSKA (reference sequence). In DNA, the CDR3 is TGCAGTGCTACCCCGGACGGAAACGATGGCTACACCTTC. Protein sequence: CSATPDGNDGYTF.

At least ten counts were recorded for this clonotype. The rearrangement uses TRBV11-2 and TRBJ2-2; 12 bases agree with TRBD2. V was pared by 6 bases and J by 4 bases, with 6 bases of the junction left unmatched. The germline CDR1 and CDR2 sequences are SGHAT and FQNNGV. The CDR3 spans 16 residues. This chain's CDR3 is CASSQLAGGVTGELFF. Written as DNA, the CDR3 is TGTGCCAGCAGTCAACTAGCGGGAGGCGTCACCGGGGAGCTGTTTTTT.

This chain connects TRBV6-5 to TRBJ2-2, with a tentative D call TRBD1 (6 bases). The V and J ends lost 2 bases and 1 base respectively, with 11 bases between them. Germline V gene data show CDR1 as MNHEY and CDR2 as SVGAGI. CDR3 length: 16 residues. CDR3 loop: CASSYRRGQNTGELFF. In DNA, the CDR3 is TGTGCCAGCAGTTACCGAAGGGGACAGAACACCGGGGAGCTGTTTTTT.

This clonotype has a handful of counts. This CDR3 reads CSVGAEGTQYF. As DNA, the CDR3 is TGCAGCGTTGGGGCAGAGGGGACGCAGTATTTT. J is TRBJ2-3 and V is TRBV29-1; D assignment may be TRBD1 or TRBD2 (5 bases each). Trimming cost V 4 bases and J 9 bases, with 11 bases left between them. There are 11 residues in the CDR3. Germline V CDR1 and CDR2: SQVTM, ANQGSEA.

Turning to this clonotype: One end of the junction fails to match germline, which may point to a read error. The CDR3 region is CASSLQGRGDEALF. For the CDR3, the DNA is TGTGCCAGCAGCCTACAGGGCAGGGGGGATGAAGCTCTCTTT. The J gene is TRBJ1-1, the V gene TRBV7-2; 7 bases agree with TRBD1. Germline V gene data show CDR1 as SGHTA and CDR2 as FQGNSA. The CDR3 totals 14 residues. The complete variable domain, with remaining parts taken from reference TRBV7-2 and TRBJ1-1, reads GAGVSQSPSNKVTEKGKDVELRCDPISGHTALYWYRQSLGQGLEFLIYFQGNSAPDKSGLPSDRFSAERTGGSVSTLTIQRTQQEDSAVYLCASSLQGRGDEALFGQGTRLTVV.

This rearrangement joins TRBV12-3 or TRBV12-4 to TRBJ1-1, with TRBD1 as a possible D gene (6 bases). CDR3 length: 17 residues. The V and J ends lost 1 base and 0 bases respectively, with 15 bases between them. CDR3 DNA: TGTGCCAGCAGTTTAGGACAGGAAACGGCCATGAACACTGAAGCTTTCTTT. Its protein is CASSLGQETAMNTEAFF.

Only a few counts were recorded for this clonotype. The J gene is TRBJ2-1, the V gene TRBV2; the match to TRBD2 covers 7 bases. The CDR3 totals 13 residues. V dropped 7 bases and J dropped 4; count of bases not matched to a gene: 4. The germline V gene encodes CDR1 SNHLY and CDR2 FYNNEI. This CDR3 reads CASIGGGYNEQFF. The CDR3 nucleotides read TGTGCCAGCATCGGCGGGGGTTACAATGAGCAGTTCTTC.

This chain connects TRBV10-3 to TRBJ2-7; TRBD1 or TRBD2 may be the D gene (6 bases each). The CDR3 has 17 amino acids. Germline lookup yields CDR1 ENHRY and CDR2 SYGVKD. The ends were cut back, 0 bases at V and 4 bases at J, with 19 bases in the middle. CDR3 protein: CAISESFGGRKTYEQYF. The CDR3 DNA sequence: TGTGCCATCAGTGAGTCGTTTGGGGGGCGAAAGACTTACGAGCAGTACTTC.

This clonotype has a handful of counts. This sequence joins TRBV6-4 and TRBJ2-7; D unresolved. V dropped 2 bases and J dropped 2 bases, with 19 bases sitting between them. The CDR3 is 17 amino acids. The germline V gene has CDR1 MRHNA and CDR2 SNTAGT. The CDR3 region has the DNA TGTGCCAGCAGTGACGAGACCGGGCAGGTAGGGACCTACGAGCAGTACTTC. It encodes CASSDETGQVGTYEQYF.

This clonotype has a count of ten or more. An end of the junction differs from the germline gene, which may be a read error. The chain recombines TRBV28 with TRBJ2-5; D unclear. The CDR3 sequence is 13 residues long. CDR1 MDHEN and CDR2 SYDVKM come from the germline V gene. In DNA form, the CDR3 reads TGTGCCAGCAGTTTGGAATTTCGGGCCCGATTCGACTTC. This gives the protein CASSLEFRARFDF.

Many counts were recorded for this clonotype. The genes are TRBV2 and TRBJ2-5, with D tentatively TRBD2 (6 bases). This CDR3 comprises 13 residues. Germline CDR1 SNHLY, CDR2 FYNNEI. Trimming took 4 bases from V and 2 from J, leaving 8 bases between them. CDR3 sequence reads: CASSGGEQETQYF. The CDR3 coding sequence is TGTGCCAGCAGTGGGGGGGAACAAGAGACCCAGTACTTC.

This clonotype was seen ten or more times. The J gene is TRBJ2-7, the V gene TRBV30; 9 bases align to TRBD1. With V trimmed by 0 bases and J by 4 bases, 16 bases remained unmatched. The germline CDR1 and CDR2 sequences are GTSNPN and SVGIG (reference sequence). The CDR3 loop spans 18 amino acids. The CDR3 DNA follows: TGTGCCTGGAGTGTTCGGGGACAGGGAAACCCCTCTAGGTACGAGCAGTACTTC. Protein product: CAWSVRGQGNPSRYEQYF.

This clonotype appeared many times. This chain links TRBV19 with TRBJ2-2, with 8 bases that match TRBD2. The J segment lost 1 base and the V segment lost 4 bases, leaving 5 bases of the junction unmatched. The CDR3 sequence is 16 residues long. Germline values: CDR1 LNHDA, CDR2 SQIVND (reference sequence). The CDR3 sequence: CASSTKSGRNTGELFF. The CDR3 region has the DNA TGTGCCAGTAGTACCAAGAGCGGGAGGAACACCGGGGAGCTGTTTTTT.

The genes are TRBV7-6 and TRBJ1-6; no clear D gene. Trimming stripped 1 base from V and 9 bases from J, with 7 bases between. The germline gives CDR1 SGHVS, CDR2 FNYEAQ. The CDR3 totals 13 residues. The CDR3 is CASSLDRRSPLHF. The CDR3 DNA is TGTGCCAGCAGCTTAGATAGGCGTTCACCCCTCCACTTT.

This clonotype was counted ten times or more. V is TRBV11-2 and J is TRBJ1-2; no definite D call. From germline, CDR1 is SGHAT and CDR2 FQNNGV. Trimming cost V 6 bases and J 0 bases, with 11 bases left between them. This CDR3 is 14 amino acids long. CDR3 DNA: TGTGCCAGCAGTCAATCAAACCCTAACTATGGCTACACCTTC. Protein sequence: CASSQSNPNYGYTF.

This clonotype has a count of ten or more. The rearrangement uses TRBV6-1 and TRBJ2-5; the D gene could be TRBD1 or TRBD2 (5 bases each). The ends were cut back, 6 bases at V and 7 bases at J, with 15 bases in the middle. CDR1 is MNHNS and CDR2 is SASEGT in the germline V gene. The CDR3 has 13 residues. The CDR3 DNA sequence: TGTGCCAGCAGCGCCGGGGCTAGAGTGACCCAGTACTTC. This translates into CASSAGARVTQYF.